The entry below describes one T cell receptor beta chain. Assay used: immunoSEQ multiplex PCR; TCRdb lists only in-frame clones, some missing. The data hold approximately 85,000 clones, with around 85% observed a single time. The record originates from a study of glioma-infiltrating T cells after dendritic cell vaccination. The time point denotes: after dendritic cell vaccination, including at tumor progression/relapse. Deletions cut 4 bases from V and 2 bases from J, with 11 bases between. Per germline, CDR1 SGHRS and CDR2 YFSETQ. The CDR3 is 14 amino acids. The gene calls are TRBV5-1 and TRBJ2-3, with D possibly matching TRBD2 (7 bases). This specimen consisted of blood, obtained after dendritic cell vaccination. The sequence was obtained from a human donor with glioblastoma. The CDR3 coding sequence is TGCGCCAGCAGCGGGGGGGGGCCCACAGATACGCAGTATTTT. Its translation is CASSGGGPTDTQYF.